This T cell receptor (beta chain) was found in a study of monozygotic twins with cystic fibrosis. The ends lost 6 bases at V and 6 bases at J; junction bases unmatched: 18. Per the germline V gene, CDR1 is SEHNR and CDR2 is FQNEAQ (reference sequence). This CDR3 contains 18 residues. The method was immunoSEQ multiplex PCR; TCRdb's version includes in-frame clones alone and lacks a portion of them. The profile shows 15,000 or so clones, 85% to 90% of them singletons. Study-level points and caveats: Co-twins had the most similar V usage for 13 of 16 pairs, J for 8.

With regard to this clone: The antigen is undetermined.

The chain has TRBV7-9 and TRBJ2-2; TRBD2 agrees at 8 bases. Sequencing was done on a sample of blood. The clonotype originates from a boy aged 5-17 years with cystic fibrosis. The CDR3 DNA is TGTGCCAGCAGACCCAAAACCGCTTTTAGCGGGAAGCCCGGGGAGCTGTTTTTT. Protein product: CASRPKTAFSGKPGELFF.